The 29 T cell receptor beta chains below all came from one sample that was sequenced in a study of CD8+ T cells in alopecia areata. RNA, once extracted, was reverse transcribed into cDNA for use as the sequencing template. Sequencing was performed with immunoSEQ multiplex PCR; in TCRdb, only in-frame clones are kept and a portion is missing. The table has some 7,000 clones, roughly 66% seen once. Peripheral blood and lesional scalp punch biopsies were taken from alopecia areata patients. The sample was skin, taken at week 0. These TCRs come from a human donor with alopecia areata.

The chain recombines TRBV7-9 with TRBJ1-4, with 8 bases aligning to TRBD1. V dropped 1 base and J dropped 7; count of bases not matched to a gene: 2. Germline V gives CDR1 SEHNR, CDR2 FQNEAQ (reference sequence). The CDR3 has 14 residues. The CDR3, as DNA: TGTGCCAGCAGCTTAGTTGGGACAGGTGAAAAACTGTTTTTT. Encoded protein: CASSLVGTGEKLFF.

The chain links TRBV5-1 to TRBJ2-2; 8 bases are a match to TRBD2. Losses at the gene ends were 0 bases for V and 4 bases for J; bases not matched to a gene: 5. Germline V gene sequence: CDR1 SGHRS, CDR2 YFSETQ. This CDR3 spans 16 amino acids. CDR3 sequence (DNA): TGCGCCAGCAGCTTGGATCCGCGGGGGGTCACCGGGGAGCTGTTTTTT. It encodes CASSLDPRGVTGELFF.

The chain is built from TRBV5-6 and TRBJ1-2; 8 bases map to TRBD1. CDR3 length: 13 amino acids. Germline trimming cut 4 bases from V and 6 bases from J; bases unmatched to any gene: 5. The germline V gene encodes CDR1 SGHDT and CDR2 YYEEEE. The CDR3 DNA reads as TGTGCCAGCAGCGCGACAGGGGTCCATGGCTACACCTTC. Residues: CASSATGVHGYTF.

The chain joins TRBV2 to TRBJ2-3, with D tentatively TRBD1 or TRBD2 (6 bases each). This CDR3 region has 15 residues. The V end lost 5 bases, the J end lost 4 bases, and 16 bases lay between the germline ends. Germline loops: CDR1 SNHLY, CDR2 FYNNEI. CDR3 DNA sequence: TGTGCCAGCAGTCCGACTAGGGGGTCCGCAGATACGCAGTATTTT. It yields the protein CASSPTRGSADTQYF.

The CDR3 DNA follows: TGTGCCATCCGGGGACAGGGTAACACTGAAGCTTTCTTT. It encodes CAIRGQGNTEAFF. The chain employs TRBV10-3 and TRBJ1-1, with 9 bases lining up with TRBD1. This CDR3 is 13 amino acids long. Germline V gives CDR1 ENHRY, CDR2 SYGVKD. V lost 8 bases to trimming and J lost 2 bases; unmatched junction nucleotides: 3.

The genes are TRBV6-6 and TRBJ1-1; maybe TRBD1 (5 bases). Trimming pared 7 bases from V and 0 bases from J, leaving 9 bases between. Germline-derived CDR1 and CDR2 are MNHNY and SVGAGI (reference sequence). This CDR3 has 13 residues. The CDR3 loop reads CASNRGMNTEAFF. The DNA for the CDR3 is TGTGCCAGCAACCGGGGCATGAACACTGAAGCTTTCTTT.

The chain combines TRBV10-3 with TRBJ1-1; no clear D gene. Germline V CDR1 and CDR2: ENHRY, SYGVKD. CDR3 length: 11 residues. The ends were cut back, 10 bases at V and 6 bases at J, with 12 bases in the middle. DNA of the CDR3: TGTGCCAGCAGCCGGCGTTCTGAAGCTTTCTTT. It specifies CASSRRSEAFF.

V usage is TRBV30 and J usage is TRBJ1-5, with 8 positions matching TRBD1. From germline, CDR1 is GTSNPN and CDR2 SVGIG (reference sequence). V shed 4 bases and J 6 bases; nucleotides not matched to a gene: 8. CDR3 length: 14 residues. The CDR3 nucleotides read TGTGCCTGGACAATGGGGCAGGGGGCTCAGCCCCAGCATTTT. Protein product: CAWTMGQGAQPQHF.

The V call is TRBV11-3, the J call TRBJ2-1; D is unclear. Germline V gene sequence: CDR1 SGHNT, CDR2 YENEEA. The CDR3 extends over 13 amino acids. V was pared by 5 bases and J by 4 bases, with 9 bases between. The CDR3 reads CASSAEIYNEQFF. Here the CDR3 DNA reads TGTGCCAGCAGCGCAGAAATATACAATGAGCAGTTCTTC.

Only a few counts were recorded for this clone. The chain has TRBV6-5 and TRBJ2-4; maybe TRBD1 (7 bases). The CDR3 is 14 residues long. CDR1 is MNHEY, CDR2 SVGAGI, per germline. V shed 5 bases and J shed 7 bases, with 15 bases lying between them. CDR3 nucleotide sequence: TGTGCCAGCAGTGCGGGGACAGCTTCTAACATTCAGTACTTC. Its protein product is CASSAGTASNIQYF.

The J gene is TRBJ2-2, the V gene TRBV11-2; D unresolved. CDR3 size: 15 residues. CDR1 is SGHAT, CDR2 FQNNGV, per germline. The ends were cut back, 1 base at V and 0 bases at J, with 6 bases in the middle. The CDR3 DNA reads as TGTGCCAGCAGCTTAGCTCCCGCGAACACCGGGGAGCTGTTTTTT. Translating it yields CASSLAPANTGELFF.

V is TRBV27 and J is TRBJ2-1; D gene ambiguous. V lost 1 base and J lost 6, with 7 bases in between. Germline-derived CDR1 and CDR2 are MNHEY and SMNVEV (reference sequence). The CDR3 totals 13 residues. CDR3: CASSLYGINEQFF. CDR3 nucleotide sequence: TGTGCCAGCAGTTTATACGGAATCAATGAGCAGTTCTTC.

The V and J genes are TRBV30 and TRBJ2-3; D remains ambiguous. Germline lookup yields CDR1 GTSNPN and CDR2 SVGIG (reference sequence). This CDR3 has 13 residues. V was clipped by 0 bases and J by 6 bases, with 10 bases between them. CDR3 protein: CAWSVNGRDTQYF. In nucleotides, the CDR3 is TGTGCCTGGAGTGTAAATGGCCGGGATACGCAGTATTTT.

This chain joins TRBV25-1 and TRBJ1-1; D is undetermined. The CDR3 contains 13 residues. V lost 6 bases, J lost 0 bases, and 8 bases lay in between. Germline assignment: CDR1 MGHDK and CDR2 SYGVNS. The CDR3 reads CASRKTVNTEAFF. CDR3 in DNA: TGTGCCAGCAGGAAGACGGTGAACACTGAAGCTTTCTTT.

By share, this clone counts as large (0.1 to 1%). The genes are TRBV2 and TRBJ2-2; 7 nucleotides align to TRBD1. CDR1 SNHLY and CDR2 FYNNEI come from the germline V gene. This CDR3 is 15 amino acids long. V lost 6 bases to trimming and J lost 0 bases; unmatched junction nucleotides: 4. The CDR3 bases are TGTGCCAGCAGAGCCCAGGGGGCGAACACCGGGGAGCTGTTTTTT. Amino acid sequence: CASRAQGANTGELFF.

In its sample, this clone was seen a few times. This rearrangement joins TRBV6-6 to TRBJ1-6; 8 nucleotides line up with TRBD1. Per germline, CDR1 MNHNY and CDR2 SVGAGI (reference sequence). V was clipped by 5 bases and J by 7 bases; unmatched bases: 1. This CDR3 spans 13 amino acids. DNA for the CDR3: TGTGCCAGCAGTCGACAGGGGAATTCACCCCTCCACTTT. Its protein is CASSRQGNSPLHF.

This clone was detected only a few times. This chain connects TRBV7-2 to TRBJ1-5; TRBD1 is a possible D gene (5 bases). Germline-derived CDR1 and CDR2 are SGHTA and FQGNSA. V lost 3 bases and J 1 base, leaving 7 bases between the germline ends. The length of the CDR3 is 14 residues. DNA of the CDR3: TGTGCCAGCAGCTTCCGGGACAGCAATCAGCCCCAGCATTTT. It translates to CASSFRDSNQPQHF.

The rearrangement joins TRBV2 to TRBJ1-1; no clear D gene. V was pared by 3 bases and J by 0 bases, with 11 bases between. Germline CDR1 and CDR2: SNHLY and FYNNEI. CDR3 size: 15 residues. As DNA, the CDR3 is TGTGCCAGCAGTGAGTTAAGAACAATGAACACTGAAGCTTTCTTT. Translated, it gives CASSELRTMNTEAFF.

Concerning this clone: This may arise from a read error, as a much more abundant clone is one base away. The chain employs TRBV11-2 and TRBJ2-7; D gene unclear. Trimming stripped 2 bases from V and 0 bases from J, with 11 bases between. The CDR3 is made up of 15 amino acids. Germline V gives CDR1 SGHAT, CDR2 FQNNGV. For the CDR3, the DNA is TGTGCCAGCAGCTTAAACGTAGTTACCTCCTACGAGCAGTACTTC. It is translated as CASSLNVVTSYEQYF.

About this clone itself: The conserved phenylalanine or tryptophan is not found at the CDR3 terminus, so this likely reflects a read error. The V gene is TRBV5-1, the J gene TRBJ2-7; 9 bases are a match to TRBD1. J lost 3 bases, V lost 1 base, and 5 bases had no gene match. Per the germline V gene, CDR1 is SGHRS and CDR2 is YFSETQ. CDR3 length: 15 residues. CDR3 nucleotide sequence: TGCGCCAGCAGCTTGTCTTTGGGACAGGGCTACGAGCAGTACCTC. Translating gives CASSLSLGQGYEQYL.

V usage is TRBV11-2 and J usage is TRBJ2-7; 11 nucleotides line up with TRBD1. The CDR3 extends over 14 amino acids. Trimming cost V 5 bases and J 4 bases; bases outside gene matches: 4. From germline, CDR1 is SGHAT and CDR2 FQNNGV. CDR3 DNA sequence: TGTGCCAGCAGCATCGGGACAGGGGGGTACGAGCAGTACTTC. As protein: CASSIGTGGYEQYF.

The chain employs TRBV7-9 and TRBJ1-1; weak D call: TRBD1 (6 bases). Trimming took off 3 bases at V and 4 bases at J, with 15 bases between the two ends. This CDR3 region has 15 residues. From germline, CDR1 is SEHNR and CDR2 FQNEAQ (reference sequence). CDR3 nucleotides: TGTGCCAGCAGCTTGGTAGGGGAGGGGGTCACTGAAGCTTTCTTT. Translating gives CASSLVGEGVTEAFF.

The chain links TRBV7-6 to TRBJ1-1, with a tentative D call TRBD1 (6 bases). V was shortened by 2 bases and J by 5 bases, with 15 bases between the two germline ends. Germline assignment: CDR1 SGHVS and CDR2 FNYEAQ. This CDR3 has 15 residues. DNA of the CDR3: TGTGCCAGCAGCTTAACGACAGGAGGGGGAACTGAAGCTTTCTTT. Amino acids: CASSLTTGGGTEAFF.

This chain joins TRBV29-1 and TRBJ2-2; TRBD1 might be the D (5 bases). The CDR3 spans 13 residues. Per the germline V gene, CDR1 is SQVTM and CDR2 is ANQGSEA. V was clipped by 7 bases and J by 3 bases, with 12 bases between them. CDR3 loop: CSGGPMDTGELFF. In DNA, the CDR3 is TGCAGCGGGGGCCCAATGGACACCGGGGAGCTGTTTTTT.

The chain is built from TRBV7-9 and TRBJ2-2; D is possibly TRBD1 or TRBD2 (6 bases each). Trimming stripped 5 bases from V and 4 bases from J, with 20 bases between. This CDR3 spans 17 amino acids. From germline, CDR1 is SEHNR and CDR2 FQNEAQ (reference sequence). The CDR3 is CASSHPSGGKVTGELFF. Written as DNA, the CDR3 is TGTGCCAGCAGCCACCCCTCCGGGGGCAAAGTCACCGGGGAGCTGTTTTTT.

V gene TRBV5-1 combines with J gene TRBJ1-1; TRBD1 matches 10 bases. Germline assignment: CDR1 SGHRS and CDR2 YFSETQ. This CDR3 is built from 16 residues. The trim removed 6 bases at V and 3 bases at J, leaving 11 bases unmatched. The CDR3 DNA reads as TGCGCCAGCAACCCGGGGACAGGGGATTCGTACACTGAAGCTTTCTTT. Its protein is CASNPGTGDSYTEAFF.

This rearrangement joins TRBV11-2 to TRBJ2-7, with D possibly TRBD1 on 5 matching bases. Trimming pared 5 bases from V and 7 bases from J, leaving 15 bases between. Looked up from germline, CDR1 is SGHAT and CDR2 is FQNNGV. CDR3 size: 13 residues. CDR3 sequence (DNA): TGTGCCAGCAGCCGAACCAGGGTCTTGGAGCAGTACTTC. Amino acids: CASSRTRVLEQYF.

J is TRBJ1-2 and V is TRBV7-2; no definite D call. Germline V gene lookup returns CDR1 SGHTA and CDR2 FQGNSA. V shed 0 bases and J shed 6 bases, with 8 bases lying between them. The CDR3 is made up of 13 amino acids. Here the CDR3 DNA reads TGTGCCAGCAGCTTAGCCAGGAGGGATGGCTACACCTTC. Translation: CASSLARRDGYTF.

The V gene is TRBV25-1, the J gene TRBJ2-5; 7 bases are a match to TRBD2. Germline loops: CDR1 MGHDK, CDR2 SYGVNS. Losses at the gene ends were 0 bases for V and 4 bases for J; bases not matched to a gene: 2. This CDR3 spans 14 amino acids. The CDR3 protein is CASSEYGGGETQYF. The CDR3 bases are TGTGCCAGCAGTGAATATGGCGGGGGAGAGACCCAGTACTTC.